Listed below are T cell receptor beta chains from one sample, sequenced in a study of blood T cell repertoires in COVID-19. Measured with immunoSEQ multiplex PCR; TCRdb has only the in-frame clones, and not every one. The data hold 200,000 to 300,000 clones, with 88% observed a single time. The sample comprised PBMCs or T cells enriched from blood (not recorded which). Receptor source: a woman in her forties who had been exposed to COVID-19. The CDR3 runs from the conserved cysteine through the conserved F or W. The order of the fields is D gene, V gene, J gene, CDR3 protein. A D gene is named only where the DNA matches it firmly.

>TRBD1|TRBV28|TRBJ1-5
CASSGGQGNQPQHF
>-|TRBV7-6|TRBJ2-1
CASSLARLGTGLNEQFF
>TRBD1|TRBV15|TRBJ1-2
CATSLDRNYYGYTF
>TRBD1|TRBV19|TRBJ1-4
CASSITFQGGQKLFF
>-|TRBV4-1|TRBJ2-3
CASSQEVTTDTQYF
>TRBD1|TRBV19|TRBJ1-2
CASSTRTGDGYGYTF
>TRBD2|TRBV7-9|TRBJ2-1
CASSFSGGPNEQFF
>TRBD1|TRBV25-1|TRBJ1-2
CASSSTGGAYGYTF
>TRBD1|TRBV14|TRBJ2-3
CASSPKTRDRDFADTQYF
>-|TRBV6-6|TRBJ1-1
CASREAMSGTEAFF
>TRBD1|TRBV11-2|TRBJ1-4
CASSFGQGGEKLFF
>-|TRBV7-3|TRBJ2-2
CASSFPTSTGELFF
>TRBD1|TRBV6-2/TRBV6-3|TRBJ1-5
CASSPDRVGRDQPQHF
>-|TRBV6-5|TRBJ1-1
CASSWGLNTEAFF
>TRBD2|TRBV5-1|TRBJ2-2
CASSPRSPSGGPGTGELFF